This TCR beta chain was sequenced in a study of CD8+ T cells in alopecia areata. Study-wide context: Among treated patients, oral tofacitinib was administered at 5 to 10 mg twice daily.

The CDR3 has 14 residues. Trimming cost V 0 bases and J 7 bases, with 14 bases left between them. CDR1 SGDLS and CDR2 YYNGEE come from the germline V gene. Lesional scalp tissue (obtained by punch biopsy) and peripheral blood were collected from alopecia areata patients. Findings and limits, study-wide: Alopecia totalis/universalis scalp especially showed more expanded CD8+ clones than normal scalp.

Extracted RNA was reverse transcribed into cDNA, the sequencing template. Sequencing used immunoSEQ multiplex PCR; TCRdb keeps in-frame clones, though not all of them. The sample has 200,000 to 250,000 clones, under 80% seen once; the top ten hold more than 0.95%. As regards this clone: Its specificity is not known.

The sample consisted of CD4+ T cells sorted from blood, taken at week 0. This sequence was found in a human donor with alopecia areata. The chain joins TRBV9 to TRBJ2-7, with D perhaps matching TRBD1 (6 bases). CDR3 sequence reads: CASSVDPGVGEQYF. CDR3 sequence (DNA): TGTGCCAGCAGCGTAGATCCAGGGGTGGGGGAGCAGTACTTC.